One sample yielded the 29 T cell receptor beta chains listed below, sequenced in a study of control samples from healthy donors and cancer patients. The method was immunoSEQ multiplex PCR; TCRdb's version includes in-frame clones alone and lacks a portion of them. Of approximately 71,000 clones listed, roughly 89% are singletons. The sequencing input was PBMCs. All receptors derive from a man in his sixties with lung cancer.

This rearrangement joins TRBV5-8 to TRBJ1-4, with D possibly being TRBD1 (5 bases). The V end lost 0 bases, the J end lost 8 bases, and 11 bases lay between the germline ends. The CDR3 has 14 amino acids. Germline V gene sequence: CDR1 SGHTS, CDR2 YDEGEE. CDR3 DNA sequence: TGTGCCAGCAGCTTGGAGGGGACGGGCGAAAAACTGTTTTTT. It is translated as CASSLEGTGEKLFF.

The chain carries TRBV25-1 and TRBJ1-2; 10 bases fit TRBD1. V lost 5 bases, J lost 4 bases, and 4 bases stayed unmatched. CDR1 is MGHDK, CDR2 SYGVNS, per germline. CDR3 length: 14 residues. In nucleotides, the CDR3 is TGTGCCAGCAGTACCCGGACAGGGGGCTATGGCTACACCTTC. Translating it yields CASSTRTGGYGYTF.

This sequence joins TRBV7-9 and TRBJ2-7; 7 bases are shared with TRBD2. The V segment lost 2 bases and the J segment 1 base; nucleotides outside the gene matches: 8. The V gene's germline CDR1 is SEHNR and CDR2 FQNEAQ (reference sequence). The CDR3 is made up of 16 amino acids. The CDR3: CASSLLTGGRSYEQYF. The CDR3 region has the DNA TGTGCCAGCAGCTTATTGACGGGGGGACGGTCCTACGAGCAGTACTTC.

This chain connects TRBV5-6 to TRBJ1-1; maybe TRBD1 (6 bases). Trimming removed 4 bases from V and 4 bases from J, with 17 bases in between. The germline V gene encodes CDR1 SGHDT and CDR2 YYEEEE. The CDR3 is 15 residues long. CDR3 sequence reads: CASSLRGGIGTEAFF. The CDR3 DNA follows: TGTGCCAGCAGCCTACGAGGGGGGATTGGCACTGAAGCTTTCTTT.

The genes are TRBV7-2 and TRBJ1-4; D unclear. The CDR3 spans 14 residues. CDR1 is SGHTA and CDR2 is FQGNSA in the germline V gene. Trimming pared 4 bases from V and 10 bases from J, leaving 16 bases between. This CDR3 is CASSSSPQVGKLFF. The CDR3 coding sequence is TGTGCCAGCAGCTCCTCACCCCAAGTCGGAAAACTGTTTTTT.

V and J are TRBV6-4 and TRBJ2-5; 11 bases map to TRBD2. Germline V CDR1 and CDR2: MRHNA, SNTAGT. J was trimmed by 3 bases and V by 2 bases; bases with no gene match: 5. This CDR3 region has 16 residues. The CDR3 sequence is CASSDDLLAGEETQYF. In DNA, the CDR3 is TGTGCCAGCAGTGACGACTTACTAGCGGGGGAAGAGACCCAGTACTTC.

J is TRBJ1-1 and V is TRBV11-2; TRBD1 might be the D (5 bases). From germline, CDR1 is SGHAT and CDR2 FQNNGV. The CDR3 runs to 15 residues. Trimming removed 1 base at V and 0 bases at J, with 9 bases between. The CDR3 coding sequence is TGTGCCAGCAGCTTAGTGGGACCGGTGAACACTGAAGCTTTCTTT. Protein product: CASSLVGPVNTEAFF.

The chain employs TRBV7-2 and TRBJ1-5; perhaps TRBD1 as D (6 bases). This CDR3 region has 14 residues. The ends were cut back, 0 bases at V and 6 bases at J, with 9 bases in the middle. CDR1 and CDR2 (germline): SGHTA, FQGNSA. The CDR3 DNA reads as TGTGCCAGCAGCTTAGCGGGGGCAACTCAGCCCCAGCATTTT. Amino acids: CASSLAGATQPQHF.

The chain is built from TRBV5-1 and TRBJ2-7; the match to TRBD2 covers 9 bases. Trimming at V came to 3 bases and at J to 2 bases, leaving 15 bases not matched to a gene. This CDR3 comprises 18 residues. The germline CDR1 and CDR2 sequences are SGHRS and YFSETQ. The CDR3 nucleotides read TGCGCCAGCAGCTCGCAATTCGCCGGGACTAGCAAACCCTACGAGCAGTACTTC. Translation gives CASSSQFAGTSKPYEQYF.

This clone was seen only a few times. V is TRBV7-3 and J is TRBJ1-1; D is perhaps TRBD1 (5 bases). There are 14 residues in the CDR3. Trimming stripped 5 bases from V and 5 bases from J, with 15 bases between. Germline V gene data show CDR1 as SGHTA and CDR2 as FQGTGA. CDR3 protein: CASSVLGGGTEAFF. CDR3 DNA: TGTGCCAGCAGCGTGCTGGGGGGAGGGACTGAAGCTTTCTTT.

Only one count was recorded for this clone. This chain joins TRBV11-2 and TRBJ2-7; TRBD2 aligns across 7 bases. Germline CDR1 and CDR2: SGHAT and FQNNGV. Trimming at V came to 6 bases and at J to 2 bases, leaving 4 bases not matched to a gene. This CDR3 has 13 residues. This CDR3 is CASSTAGTYEQYF. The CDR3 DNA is TGTGCCAGCAGTACAGCGGGGACCTACGAGCAGTACTTC.

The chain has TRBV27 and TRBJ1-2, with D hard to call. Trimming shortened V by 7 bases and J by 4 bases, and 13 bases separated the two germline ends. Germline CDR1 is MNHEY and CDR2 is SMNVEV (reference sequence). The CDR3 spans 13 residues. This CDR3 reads CASIGEDGYGYTF. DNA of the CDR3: TGTGCCAGCATAGGAGAGGACGGCTATGGCTACACCTTC.

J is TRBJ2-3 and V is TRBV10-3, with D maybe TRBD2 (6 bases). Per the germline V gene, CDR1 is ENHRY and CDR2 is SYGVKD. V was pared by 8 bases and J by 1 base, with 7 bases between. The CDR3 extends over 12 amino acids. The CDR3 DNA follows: TGTGCCATCGGAGGGGGCACAGATACGCAGTATTTT. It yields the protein CAIGGGTDTQYF.

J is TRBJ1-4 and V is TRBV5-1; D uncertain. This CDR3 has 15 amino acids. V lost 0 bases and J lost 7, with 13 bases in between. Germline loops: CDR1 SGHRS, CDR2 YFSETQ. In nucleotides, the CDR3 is TGCGCCAGCAGCTTGGAGACCGGCCCGACTGAAAAACTGTTTTTT. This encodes CASSLETGPTEKLFF.

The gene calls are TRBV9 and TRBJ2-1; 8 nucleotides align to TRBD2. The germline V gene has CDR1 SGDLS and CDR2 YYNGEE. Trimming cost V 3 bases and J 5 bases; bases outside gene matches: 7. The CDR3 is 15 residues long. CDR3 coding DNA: TGTGCCAGCAGCGGGGCGGGGGGACTGAACAATGAGCAGTTCTTC. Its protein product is CASSGAGGLNNEQFF.

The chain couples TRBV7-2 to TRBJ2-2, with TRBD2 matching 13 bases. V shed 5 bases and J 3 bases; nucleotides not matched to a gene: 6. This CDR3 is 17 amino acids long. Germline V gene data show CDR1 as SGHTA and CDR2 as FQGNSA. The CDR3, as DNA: TGTGCCAGCAGCCCTAGACTAGCGGGGGGATACACCGGGGAGCTGTTTTTT. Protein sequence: CASSPRLAGGYTGELFF.

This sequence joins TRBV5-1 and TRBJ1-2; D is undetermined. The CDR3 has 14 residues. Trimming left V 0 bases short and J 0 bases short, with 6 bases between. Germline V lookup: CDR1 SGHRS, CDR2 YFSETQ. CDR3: CASSLAVANYGYTF. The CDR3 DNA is TGCGCCAGCAGCTTGGCCGTGGCTAACTATGGCTACACCTTC. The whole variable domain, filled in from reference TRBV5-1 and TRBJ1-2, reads KAGVTQTPRYLIKTRGQQVTLSCSPISGHRSVSWYQQTPGQGLQFLFEYFSETQRNKGNFPGRFSGRQFSNSRSEMNVSTLELGDSALYLCASSLAVANYGYTFGSGTRLTVV.

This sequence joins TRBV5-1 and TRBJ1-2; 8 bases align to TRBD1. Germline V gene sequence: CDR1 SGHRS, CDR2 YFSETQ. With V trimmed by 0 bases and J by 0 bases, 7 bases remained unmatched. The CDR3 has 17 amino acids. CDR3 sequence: CASSLVDGQGANYGYTF. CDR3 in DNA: TGCGCCAGCAGCTTGGTAGATGGACAGGGCGCTAACTATGGCTACACCTTC.

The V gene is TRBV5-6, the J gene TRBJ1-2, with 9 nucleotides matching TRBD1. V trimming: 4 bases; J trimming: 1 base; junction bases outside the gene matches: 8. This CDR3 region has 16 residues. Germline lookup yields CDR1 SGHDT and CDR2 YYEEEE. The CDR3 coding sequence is TGTGCCAGCAGCCGGGACAGGGTCATATTTAACTATGGCTACACCTTC. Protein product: CASSRDRVIFNYGYTF.

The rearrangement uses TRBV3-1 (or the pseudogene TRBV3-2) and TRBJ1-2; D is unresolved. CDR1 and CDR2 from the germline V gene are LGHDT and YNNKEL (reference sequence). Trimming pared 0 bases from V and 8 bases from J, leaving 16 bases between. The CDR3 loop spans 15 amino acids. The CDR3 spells CASSQEGSGLRGYTF. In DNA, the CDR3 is TGTGCCAGCAGCCAAGAAGGGTCCGGCTTGAGGGGCTACACCTTC.

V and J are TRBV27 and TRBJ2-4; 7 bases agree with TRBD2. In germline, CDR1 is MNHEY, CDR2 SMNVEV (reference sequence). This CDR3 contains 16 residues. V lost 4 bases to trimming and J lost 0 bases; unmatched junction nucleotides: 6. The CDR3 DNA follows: TGTGCCAGCAGTTCTGGGACTACATCAGCCAAAAACATTCAGTACTTC. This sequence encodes CASSSGTTSAKNIQYF.

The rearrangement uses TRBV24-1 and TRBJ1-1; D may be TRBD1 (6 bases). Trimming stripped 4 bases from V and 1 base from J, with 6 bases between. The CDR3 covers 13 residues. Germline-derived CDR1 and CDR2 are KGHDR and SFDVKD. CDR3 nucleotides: TGTGCCACCAGTGAGACAGGGAACACTGAAGCTTTCTTT. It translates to CATSETGNTEAFF.

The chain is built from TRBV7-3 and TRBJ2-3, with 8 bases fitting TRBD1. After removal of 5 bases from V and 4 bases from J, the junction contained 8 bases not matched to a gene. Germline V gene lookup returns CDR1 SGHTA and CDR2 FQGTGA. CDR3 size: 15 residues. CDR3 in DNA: TGTGCCAGCAGCCCTACCCAGGGGGCTTCAGATACGCAGTATTTT. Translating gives CASSPTQGASDTQYF.

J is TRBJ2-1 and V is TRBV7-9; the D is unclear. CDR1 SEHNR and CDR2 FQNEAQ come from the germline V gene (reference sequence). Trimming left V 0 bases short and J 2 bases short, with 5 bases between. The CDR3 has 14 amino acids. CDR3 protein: CASSLAGTYNEQFF. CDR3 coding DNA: TGTGCCAGCAGCTTAGCTGGGACCTACAATGAGCAGTTCTTC.

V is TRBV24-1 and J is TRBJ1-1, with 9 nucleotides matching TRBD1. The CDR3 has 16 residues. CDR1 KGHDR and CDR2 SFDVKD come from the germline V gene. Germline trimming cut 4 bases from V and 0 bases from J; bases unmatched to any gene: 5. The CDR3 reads CATSDDGQGLNTEAFF. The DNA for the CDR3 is TGTGCCACCAGTGACGACGGACAGGGGTTGAACACTGAAGCTTTCTTT.

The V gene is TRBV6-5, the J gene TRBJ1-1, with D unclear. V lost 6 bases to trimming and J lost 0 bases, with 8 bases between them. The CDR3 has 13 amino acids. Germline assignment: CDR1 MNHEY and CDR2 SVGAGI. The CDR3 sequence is CASSRTLNTEAFF. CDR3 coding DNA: TGTGCCAGCAGCCGTACCTTGAACACTGAAGCTTTCTTT.

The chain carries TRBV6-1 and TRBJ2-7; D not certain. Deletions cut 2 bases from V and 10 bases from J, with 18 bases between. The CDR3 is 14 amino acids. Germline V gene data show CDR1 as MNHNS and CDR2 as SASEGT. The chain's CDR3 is CASSEFRTGPYQYF. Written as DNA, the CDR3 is TGTGCCAGCAGTGAATTTAGGACGGGTCCGTACCAGTACTTC.

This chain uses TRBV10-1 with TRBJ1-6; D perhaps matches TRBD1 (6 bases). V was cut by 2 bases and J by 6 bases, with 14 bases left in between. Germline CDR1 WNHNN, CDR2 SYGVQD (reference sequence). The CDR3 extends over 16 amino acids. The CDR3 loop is CASSEKWTASNSPLHF. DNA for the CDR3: TGCGCCAGCAGTGAGAAATGGACAGCCTCTAATTCACCCCTCCACTTT.

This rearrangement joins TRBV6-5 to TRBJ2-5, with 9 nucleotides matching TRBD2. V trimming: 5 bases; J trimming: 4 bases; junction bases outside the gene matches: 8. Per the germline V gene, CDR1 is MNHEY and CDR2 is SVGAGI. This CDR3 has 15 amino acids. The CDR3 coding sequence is TGTGCCAGCAGTACAGGAGCGGGGGGCCCAGAGACCCAGTACTTC. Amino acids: CASSTGAGGPETQYF.